The rows below give T cell receptor beta chains drawn from one sample of a study of cytomegalovirus exposure and HLA in healthy donors. Generated by immunoSEQ multiplex PCR, the TCRdb table keeps only in-frame clones and is missing some. The repertoire holds roughly 300,000 clones, with approximately 90% as singletons. The sequenced sample was PBMCs. Every receptor here comes from a middle-aged man in good health and CMV-seropositive. The CDR3 runs from the conserved cysteine through the conserved F or W. Fields, in order: clone size, D gene, J gene, V gene, CDR3 DNA, CDR3 protein. The D gene is left open where the match is weak. Where a row states a size, it is once, few, many or the class of an expanded clone; other rows omit it.

abundance: NA
d_gene: TRBD1
j_gene: TRBJ1-2
v_gene: TRBV5-1
CDR3nt: TGCGCCAGCAGCCGGCAGCTGGAGGGACAGGGGAGGAAGAGCTATGGCTACACCTTC
CDR3aa: CASSRQLEGQGRKSYGYTF

abundance: NA
d_gene: NA
j_gene: TRBJ2-3
v_gene: TRBV19
CDR3nt: TGTGCCAGTGCCGATCCCGGACAGTTCACAGATACGCAGTATTTT
CDR3aa: CASADPGQFTDTQYF

abundance: once
d_gene: TRBD2
j_gene: TRBJ2-2
v_gene: TRBV4-3
CDR3nt: TGCGCCAGCAGCCAAGAAGTTAGCGGGAGGGCCGCTCGGGCCGGGGAGCTGTTTTTT
CDR3aa: CASSQEVSGRAARAGELFF

abundance: NA
d_gene: TRBD2
j_gene: TRBJ2-1
v_gene: TRBV6-5
CDR3nt: TGTGCCAGCAGCCCCGAGGTAGCGGGAAACGATGAGCAGTTCTTC
CDR3aa: CASSPEVAGNDEQFF

abundance: NA
d_gene: TRBD2
j_gene: TRBJ2-7
v_gene: TRBV7-9
CDR3nt: TGTGCCAGCAGCTTAGCGGAGGGGACTAGCCTCCACGAGCAGTACTTC
CDR3aa: CASSLAEGTSLHEQYF

abundance: NA
d_gene: TRBD1
j_gene: TRBJ2-1
v_gene: TRBV6-1
CDR3nt: TGTGCCAGTCTATTTCCGGGACAGGGGGCCAATGAGCAGTTCTTC
CDR3aa: CASLFPGQGANEQFF

abundance: NA
d_gene: TRBD1
j_gene: TRBJ2-7
v_gene: TRBV19
CDR3nt: TGTGCCAGTAGTATAGACGGGACAGGGAGATACGAGCAGTACTTC
CDR3aa: CASSIDGTGRYEQYF

abundance: once
d_gene: TRBD1
j_gene: TRBJ1-1
v_gene: TRBV20-1
CDR3nt: TGCAGTGCTCTGCCGGGACAGTCCTCTTTCTTT
CDR3aa: CSALPGQSSFF

abundance: NA
d_gene: TRBD1
j_gene: TRBJ1-2
v_gene: TRBV9
CDR3nt: TGTGCCAGCAGCCCAACAGGGGGCGACTATGGCTACACCTTC
CDR3aa: CASSPTGGDYGYTF

abundance: NA
d_gene: TRBD1
j_gene: TRBJ2-3
v_gene: TRBV11-3
CDR3nt: TGTGCCAGCAGCGGCAGGACAGGGGGCGCAGATACGCAGTATTTT
CDR3aa: CASSGRTGGADTQYF

abundance: NA
d_gene: NA
j_gene: TRBJ2-3
v_gene: TRBV29-1
CDR3nt: TGCAGCGTTGTGGTGGGAGAGACCACAGATACGCAGTATTTT
CDR3aa: CSVVVGETTDTQYF